Presented here are 10 T cell receptor beta chains from one specimen sequenced in a study of T-cell reconstitution after alpha-beta-depleted transplantation in children. Researchers prepared the TCRbeta library using unique molecular identifiers, the study reports. TCRdb redid the calling of the PCR reads with MiXCR, one entry per CDR3 protein. There are 130,000 to 150,000 distinct CDR3 sequences in the sample; 8% to 10% occur only once, and about a sixth lies in the top ten. The sample in question was PBMCs, mostly from graft donor cells, obtained 180 days after TCRalphabeta/CD19-depleted stem cell transplant. The receptors were sampled from a female patient aged 2-15 years who had a stem cell transplant for congenital amegakaryocytic thrombocytopenia, so the T cells may come from the graft donor.

The table lists this clonotype with many counts. The rearrangement joins TRBV5-1 to TRBJ1-1; D perhaps matches TRBD1 (5 bases). Deletions cut 4 bases from V and 1 base from J, with 14 bases between. This CDR3 has 15 residues. Germline V CDR1 and CDR2: SGHRS, YFSETQ. In DNA form, the CDR3 reads TGCGCCAGCAGCGTGAGAAGCGGGGGGAACACTGAAGCTTTCTTT. Translating it yields CASSVRSGGNTEAFF.

This clonotype was recorded at least ten times. This rearrangement joins TRBV28 to TRBJ2-2; no clear D. Germline CDR1 is MDHEN and CDR2 is SYDVKM. The V and J ends lost 9 bases and 2 bases respectively, with 7 bases between them. This CDR3 comprises 12 residues. This CDR3 is CASPGNTGELFF. CDR3 in DNA: TGTGCCAGTCCAGGCAACACCGGGGAGCTGTTTTTT.

V is TRBV5-1 and J is TRBJ2-2, with TRBD1 as a possible D gene (6 bases). The CDR3 totals 15 residues. Germline V lookup: CDR1 SGHRS, CDR2 YFSETQ. V gave up 6 bases and J gave up 2 bases, with 14 bases separating them. The CDR3 DNA sequence: TGCGCCAGCAACATCAGGGGCGGTAACACCGGGGAGCTGTTTTTT. It translates to CASNIRGGNTGELFF.

This clonotype was observed a few times. The V gene is TRBV7-6, the J gene TRBJ2-6; the D is unclear. Germline-derived CDR1 and CDR2 are SGHVS and FNYEAQ. This CDR3 contains 14 residues. Trimming shortened V by 1 base and J by 5 bases, and 6 bases separated the two germline ends. The CDR3: CASSLGGWANVLTF. Written as DNA, the CDR3 is TGTGCCAGCAGCTTAGGGGGTTGGGCCAACGTCCTGACTTTC.

The chain links TRBV4-2 to TRBJ2-3; D gene ambiguous. The CDR3 has 12 residues. The V and J ends lost 0 bases and 5 bases respectively, with 3 bases between them. Germline V gene data show CDR1 as LGHNA and CDR2 as YNFKEQ. The CDR3 DNA reads TGTGCCAGCAGCCAAGATCTAGATACGCAGTATTTT. This sequence encodes CASSQDLDTQYF.

In its sample, this clonotype was seen many times. The chain has TRBV20-1 and TRBJ1-1, with TRBD1 as a possible D gene (5 bases). V was shortened by 0 bases and J by 6 bases, with 23 bases between the two germline ends. The CDR3 totals 17 residues. The germline V gene encodes CDR1 DFQATT and CDR2 SNEGSKA (reference sequence). This CDR3 is CSARDRGSVGAWSEAFF. The CDR3 DNA follows: TGCAGTGCTAGAGATCGGGGCTCTGTGGGTGCCTGGTCTGAAGCTTTCTTT.

The rearrangement links TRBV20-1 to TRBJ1-1, with a possible D match to TRBD1 (5 bases). CDR1 DFQATT and CDR2 SNEGSKA come from the germline V gene (reference sequence). Trimming took 2 bases from V and 5 from J, leaving 15 bases between them. The CDR3 runs to 14 residues. Written as DNA, the CDR3 is TGCAGTGCTAGAAGGGCAGGGATGGTTACTGAAGCTTTCTTT. Protein product: CSARRAGMVTEAFF.

This clonotype occurred a few times. V gene TRBV27 combines with J gene TRBJ1-5; D uncertain. Trimming removed 2 bases from V and 7 bases from J, with 12 bases in between. The CDR3 has 14 residues. CDR1 and CDR2 from the germline V gene are MNHEY and SMNVEV (reference sequence). This CDR3 reads CASSLVTAGQPQHF. As DNA, the CDR3 is TGTGCCAGCAGTTTAGTGACGGCCGGCCAGCCCCAGCATTTT.

This clonotype was observed a handful of times. The chain employs TRBV19 and TRBJ1-1; TRBD1 is a possible D gene (5 bases). The CDR3 covers 14 residues. Between the trimmed V and J ends, which lost 3 bases and 0 bases, there was a span of 8 bases. Looked up from germline, CDR1 is LNHDA and CDR2 is SQIVND (reference sequence). CDR3 DNA sequence: TGTGCCAGTAGTATCGGGACCGTGAACACTGAAGCTTTCTTT. Translation gives CASSIGTVNTEAFF.

With regard to this clonotype: Its ends do not fully match the called genes, so a read error is possible. V gene TRBV18 combines with J gene TRBJ2-7, with D perhaps given as TRBD1 or TRBD2 (5 bases each). Germline-derived CDR1 and CDR2 are KGHSH and LQKENI. There are 14 residues in the CDR3. Written as DNA, the CDR3 is TGTGCCATCTCATCCGGGACCCCGGCCTACGAGCAGTACTTC. This codes for CAISSGTPAYEQYF.